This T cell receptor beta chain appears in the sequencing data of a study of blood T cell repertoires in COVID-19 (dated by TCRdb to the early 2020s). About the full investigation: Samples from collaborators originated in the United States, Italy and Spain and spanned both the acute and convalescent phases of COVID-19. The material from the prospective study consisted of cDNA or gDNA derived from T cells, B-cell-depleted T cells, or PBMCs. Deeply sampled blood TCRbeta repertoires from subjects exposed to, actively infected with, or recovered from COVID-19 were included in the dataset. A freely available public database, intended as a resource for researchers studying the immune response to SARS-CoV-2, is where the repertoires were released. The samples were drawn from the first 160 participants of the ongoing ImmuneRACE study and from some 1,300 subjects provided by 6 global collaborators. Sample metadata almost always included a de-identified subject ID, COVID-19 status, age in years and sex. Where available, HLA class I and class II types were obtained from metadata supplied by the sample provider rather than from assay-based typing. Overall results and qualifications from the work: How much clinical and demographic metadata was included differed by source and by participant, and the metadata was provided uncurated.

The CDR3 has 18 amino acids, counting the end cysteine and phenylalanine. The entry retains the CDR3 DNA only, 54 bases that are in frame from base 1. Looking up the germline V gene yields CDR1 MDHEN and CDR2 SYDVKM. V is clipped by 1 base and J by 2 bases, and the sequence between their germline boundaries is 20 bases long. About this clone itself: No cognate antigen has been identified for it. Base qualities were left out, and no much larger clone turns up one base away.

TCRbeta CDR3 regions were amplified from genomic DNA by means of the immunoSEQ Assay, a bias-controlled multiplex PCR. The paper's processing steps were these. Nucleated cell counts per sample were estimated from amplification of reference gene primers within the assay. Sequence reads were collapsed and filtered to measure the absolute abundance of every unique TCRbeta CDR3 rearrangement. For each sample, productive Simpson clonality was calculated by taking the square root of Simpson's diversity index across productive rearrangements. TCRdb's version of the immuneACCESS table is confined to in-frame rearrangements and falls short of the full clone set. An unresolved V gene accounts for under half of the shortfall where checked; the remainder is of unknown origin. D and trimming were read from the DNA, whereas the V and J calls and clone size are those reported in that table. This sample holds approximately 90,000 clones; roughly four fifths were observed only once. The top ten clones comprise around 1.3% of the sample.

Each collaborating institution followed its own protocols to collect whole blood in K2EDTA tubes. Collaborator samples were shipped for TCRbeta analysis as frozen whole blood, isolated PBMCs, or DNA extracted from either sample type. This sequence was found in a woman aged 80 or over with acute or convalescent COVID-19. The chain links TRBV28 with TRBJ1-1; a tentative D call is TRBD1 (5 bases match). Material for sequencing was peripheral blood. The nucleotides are TGTGCCAGCAGTTTATATGGCCTCCGGGGGGGGAAAAACACTGAAGCTTTCTTT. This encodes CASSLYGLRGGKNTEAFF. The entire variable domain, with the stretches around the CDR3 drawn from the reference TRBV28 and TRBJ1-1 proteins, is DVKVTQSSRYLVKRTGEKVFLECVQDMDHENMFWYRQDPGLGLRLIYFSYDVKMKEKGDIPEGYSVSREKKERFSLILESASTNQTSMYLCASSLYGLRGGKNTEAFFGQGTRLTVV.